The 29 T cell receptor beta chains listed next were all sequenced from one sample in a study of tumor-infiltrating lymphocytes in primary liver carcinoma (dated by TCRdb to the late 2010s). Sequencing instrument: Illumina HiSeq 2500. A constant-region primer and ProtoScript II reverse transcriptase were used to reverse-transcribe TCRbeta-specific cDNA from about 530 ng total RNA. Three nested multiplex PCR rounds, following a slightly modified ARM-PCR procedure, were used to build the TCRbeta libraries. The first two PCR rounds used multiplex TRBV1-TRBV30 forward primers with a Cbeta reverse primer, each for approximately 10 cycles. Through fastp at Q25 and MiXCR, TCRdb rebuilt clones from the public reads, retaining in-frame beta chains. Under each unique CDR3 protein, matching rows form one entry showing the most common genes and DNA. For this sample the table gives tens of thousands of distinct CDR3 sequences, of which about three quarters were detected only once. Of the sample, about 26% falls within the top ten clones.

Without any cell sorting, total RNA and DNA were extracted together from about 19-30 mg of bulk tissue using the AllPrep DNA/RNA mini kit. Sequencing used tumor-adjacent normal liver tissue. The receptors were gathered from a man aged 40-50 years with primary liver carcinoma and hepatitis B virus infection.

This clonotype was picked up many times. The chain carries TRBV10-3 and TRBJ1-1; possibly TRBD1 for D (5 bases). This CDR3 region has 12 residues. The ends were cut back, 10 bases at V and 3 bases at J, with 12 bases in the middle. Looked up from germline, CDR1 is ENHRY and CDR2 is SYGVKD. The CDR3 region has the DNA TGTGCCAGCCGGGACTGGGACACTGAAGCTTTCTTT. Protein: CASRDWDTEAFF.

The chain employs TRBV6-2 or TRBV6-3 and TRBJ2-1, with D hard to call. This CDR3 has 12 residues. CDR1 MNHEY and CDR2 SVGEGT come from the germline V gene. The V and J ends lost 7 bases and 14 bases respectively, with 18 bases between them. CDR3 bases: TGTGCCAGCAATGGACCTTACAACGAGGAGTTCTTC. Amino acid sequence: CASNGPYNEEFF.

This clonotype was seen a few times. The V and J genes are TRBV7-9 and TRBJ2-2; 8 bases map to TRBD2. With 8 bases clipped from V and 3 bases from J, the junction kept 11 bases outside the gene matches. The CDR3 spans 16 residues. Germline CDR1 reads SEHNR; CDR2 reads FQNEAQ (reference sequence). For the CDR3, the DNA is TGTGCCAGCTTACCGAGTAGCGGGGTTTACACCGGGGAGCTGTTTTTT. This sequence encodes CASLPSSGVYTGELFF. Combining the CDR3 with reference TRBV7-9 and TRBJ2-2 gives the whole variable domain DTGVSQNPRHKITKRGQNVTFRCDPISEHNRLYWYRQTLGQGPEFLTYFQNEAQLEKSRLLSDRFSAERPKGSFSTLEIQRTEQGDSAMYLCASLPSSGVYTGELFFGEGSRLTVL.

CDR3 nucleotides: TGTGCCAGCAGCCAAGAGACAGGGGATTACTATGGCTACACCTTC. Its translation: CASSQETGDYYGYTF. The chain employs TRBV14 and TRBJ1-2; TRBD1 matches at 8 bases. CDR1 and CDR2 from the germline V gene are SGHDN and FVKESK. There are 15 residues in the CDR3. V lost 0 bases to trimming and J lost 3 bases; unmatched junction nucleotides: 3. Looking up the rest from reference TRBV14 and TRBJ1-2 gives the full variable domain: EAGVTQFPSHSVIEKGQTVTLRCDPISGHDNLYWYRRVMGKEIKFLLHFVKESKQDESGMPNNRFLAERTGGTYSTLKVQPAELEDSGVYFCASSQETGDYYGYTFGSGTRLTVV.

Of note for this clonotype: A read error may produce the germline difference seen at one junction end. The V gene is TRBV29-1, the J gene TRBJ1-2; D is undetermined. Germline V gene sequence: CDR1 SQVTM, CDR2 ANQGSEA. This CDR3 contains 14 residues. CDR3 coding DNA: TGCAGCGTTGAAGAGGGCCGCAGGTCATACGGTTACATCTTC. This translates into CSVEEGRRSYGYIF.

This clonotype was observed a few times. Germline is not matched at one junction end, which may reflect a read error. The rearrangement joins TRBV7-9 to TRBJ1-6; D gene ambiguous. This CDR3 is 15 amino acids long. Looked up from germline, CDR1 is SEHNR and CDR2 is FQNEAQ (reference sequence). The CDR3 coding sequence is TGTGCCAGCAGCTTGGGCGGGGTCAATAATACACCCCTCCACTTT. Translated, it gives CASSLGGVNNTPLHF.

This clonotype came up once. This may come from a read error, since a much larger clone is one base off. The CDR3 DNA reads as TGTACCAGCAGCTTAACGGGCACCGCCGATTCACCCCTCCACTTT. It specifies CTSSLTGTADSPLHF. The chain uses TRBV7-9 and TRBJ1-6; D ambiguous. Germline V gene sequence: CDR1 SEHNR, CDR2 FQNEAQ (reference sequence). This CDR3 contains 15 residues.

This clonotype was recorded a few times. Possible read error: a much larger clone is one base away. V usage is TRBV10-3 and J usage is TRBJ2-7; TRBD1 matches at 8 bases. The CDR3 runs 13 residues. The V gene's germline CDR1 is ENHRY and CDR2 SYGVKD. The CDR3 loop is CVISEDRVSEQYF. CDR3 DNA: TGTGTCATCAGTGAGGACAGGGTCTCCGAGCAGTACTTC.

The table lists this clonotype with a count of one. In this CDR3 the conserved last residue, phenylalanine or tryptophan, is missing, so a read error is likely. The rearrangement uses TRBV5-4 and TRBJ2-7; TRBD1 agrees at 9 bases. The germline V gene encodes CDR1 SGHNT and CDR2 YYREEE (reference sequence). The CDR3 has 15 residues. Unmatched junction bases numbered 12, after V lost 6 bases and J lost 5 bases. CDR3 amino acids: CASNPTGTGINEQYS. CDR3 nucleotide sequence: TGTGCCAGCAACCCAACCGGGACAGGGATCAACGAGCAGTACTCC.

The chain joins TRBV6-1 to TRBJ2-5, with no clear D. The CDR3 sequence is 13 residues long. Germline lookup yields CDR1 MNHNS and CDR2 SASEGT. V was shortened by 10 bases and J by 0 bases, with 12 bases between the two germline ends. This chain's CDR3 is CAITSEHQETQYF. CDR3 DNA: TGTGCCATCACATCCGAGCACCAAGAGACCCAGTACTTC.

This clonotype was found once. The junction departs from germline at one end; a sequencing error may be responsible. The rearrangement joins TRBV6-6 to TRBJ2-1; 8 bases are a match to TRBD2. The CDR3 spans 16 residues. Germline V gene data show CDR1 as MNHNY and CDR2 as SVGAGI (reference sequence). The CDR3 DNA follows: TGTGCTAGCAGTTACTCCGGGGGGGACTTGGAGCATGAGCAGTTCTTC. Translation: CASSYSGGDLEHEQFF.

The V and J genes are TRBV4-1 and TRBJ2-1, with unresolved D. The germline V and J ends were trimmed by 6 bases and 5 bases, with 17 bases remaining between them. Looked up from germline, CDR1 is MGHRA and CDR2 is YSYEKL. CDR3 length: 15 amino acids. The CDR3 loop reads CASSPLGSNNNEQFF. The CDR3 DNA reads TGCGCCAGCAGTCCACTCGGTAGCAATAACAATGAGCAGTTCTTC.

Note on this clonotype: At one end, the junction sequence differs from germline, possibly due to a read error. The chain joins TRBV4-3 to TRBJ2-1, with TRBD2 identical over 10 bases. Germline V gene sequence: CDR1 LGHNA, CDR2 YSLEER. This CDR3 region has 16 residues. The CDR3 nucleotides read TGTGCCAGCAGCCGAGACGGACTAGCGGCATACAATGAGCAGTTCTTC. It is translated as CASSRDGLAAYNEQFF.

Details on this clonotype: The junction shows a germline mismatch at one end, possibly a read error. This sequence joins TRBV4-1 and TRBJ1-5; D gene ambiguous. CDR1 is MGHRA, CDR2 YSYEKL, per germline. This CDR3 has 16 residues. The DNA of the CDR3 is TGCGCTAGCAGCCAGAATATCAGGACCGGTTCGAACCCCCGGCATTTT. This encodes CASSQNIRTGSNPRHF.

This clonotype was recorded many times. The rearrangement joins TRBV30 to TRBJ1-1; D is unclear. This CDR3 spans 10 amino acids. In germline, CDR1 is GTSNPN, CDR2 SVGIG (reference sequence). For the CDR3, the DNA is TGTACAATGACACCCCCGGAAGCTTTCTTT. Its protein is CTMTPPEAFF.

Many counts were recorded for this clonotype. DNA of the CDR3: TGTGCCAGCAGATCCGACAGGGGCGAGCAGTACTTC. Encoded protein: CASRSDRGEQYF. The chain combines TRBV7-9 with TRBJ2-7; 8 positions agree with TRBD1. V shed 6 bases, J shed 6 bases, and the junction held 4 bases outside the gene matches. Looked up from germline, CDR1 is SEHNR and CDR2 is FQNEAQ (reference sequence). This CDR3 is built from 12 residues.

V is TRBV6-5 and J is TRBJ2-1; possibly TRBD2 for D (6 bases). The germline V and J ends were trimmed by 0 bases and 7 bases, with 16 bases remaining between them. Germline CDR1 MNHEY, CDR2 SVGAGI. The CDR3 has 16 residues. In DNA form, the CDR3 reads TGTGCCAGCAGTTACTCAGCCGGGACTCTCTGGAATGAGCAGTTCTTC. This codes for CASSYSAGTLWNEQFF.

This clonotype has only one observation. The chain has TRBV4-3 and TRBJ2-7; TRBD2 agrees at 9 bases. Germline V lookup: CDR1 LGHNA, CDR2 YSLEER. The V and J ends lost 10 bases and 4 bases, in that order; junction bases with no gene match: 14. The CDR3 covers 15 residues. The CDR3 reads CANSQERAGGYEQYF. CDR3 in DNA: TGCGCCAATAGTCAAGAACGGGCGGGAGGGTACGAGCAGTACTTC.

Comment on this clonotype: A much larger clone lies a single base off, so this may be a read error. The rearrangement joins TRBV11-2 to TRBJ2-3; TRBD2 matches 8 bases. The germline V gene has CDR1 SGHAT and CDR2 FQNNGV. This CDR3 is 13 amino acids long. CDR3 sequence: CASIAGGTDAQYF. The CDR3 DNA reads TGTGCCAGCATCGCGGGAGGAACAGATGCGCAGTATTTT.

The rearrangement joins TRBV5-1 to TRBJ2-5; 11 bases match TRBD2. Germline CDR1 SGHRS, CDR2 YFSETQ. The CDR3 loop spans 16 amino acids. Trimming at V came to 5 bases and at J to 2 bases, leaving 8 bases not matched to a gene. The CDR3 here is CASSTSGTSGQETQYF. The CDR3 bases are TGCGCCAGCAGTACATCCGGGACTAGCGGACAAGAGACCCAGTACTTC. The full variable domain, rest sourced from reference TRBV5-1 and TRBJ2-5, is KAGVTQTPRYLIKTRGQQVTLSCSPISGHRSVSWYQQTPGQGLQFLFEYFSETQRNKGNFPGRFSGRQFSNSRSEMNVSTLELGDSALYLCASSTSGTSGQETQYFGPGTRLLVL.

The chain carries TRBV5-5 and TRBJ2-2; perhaps TRBD2 as D (5 bases). Trimming removed 5 bases at V and 3 bases at J, with 14 bases between. CDR3 length: 15 residues. The germline CDR1 and CDR2 sequences are SGHKS and YYEKEE (reference sequence). The CDR3: CASSVTNVYTGELFF. CDR3 DNA sequence: TGTGCCAGCAGTGTGACTAACGTCTACACCGGGGAGCTGTTTTTT.

This clonotype has a count of ten or more. The rearrangement uses TRBV7-6 and TRBJ2-3; 8 positions agree with TRBD2. CDR3 length: 16 residues. The trim removed 6 bases at V and 5 bases at J, leaving 13 bases unmatched. The germline gives CDR1 SGHVS, CDR2 FNYEAQ. In DNA, the CDR3 is TGTGCCAGCAGGCATCTGGCGGGAGGTACCTTAGATACGCAGTATTTT. It yields the protein CASRHLAGGTLDTQYF.

The chain joins TRBV5-4 to TRBJ2-3, with D tentatively TRBD1 (5 bases). From germline, CDR1 is SGHNT and CDR2 YYREEE (reference sequence). The V end lost 1 base, the J end lost 8 bases, and 5 bases lay between the germline ends. This CDR3 is 11 amino acids long. CDR3 residues: CASSLQGTQYF. The CDR3 coding sequence is TGTGCCAGCAGCTTGCAGGGTACGCAGTATTTT.

On this clonotype itself: This CDR3 is missing its conserved last phenylalanine or tryptophan, likely due to a read error. The rearrangement uses TRBV4-1 and TRBJ2-1; D perhaps matches TRBD2 (6 bases). There are 10 residues in the CDR3. Germline assignment: CDR1 MGHRA and CDR2 YSYEKL. The CDR3 region is CSSSAGQQFS. CDR3 nucleotides: TGCTCTAGCAGCGCGGGACAGCAGTTCTCC.

A word on this clonotype: One end of the junction is discordant with germline, which a read error may explain. The V call is TRBV9, the J call TRBJ2-2; D unresolved. Looked up from germline, CDR1 is SGDLS and CDR2 is YYNGEE. This CDR3 is built from 13 residues. The chain's CDR3 is CANSVARTGELFF. CDR3 nucleotide sequence: TGTGCCAACAGCGTAGCTAGAACCGGGGAGCTGTTTTTT.

The chain has TRBV11-2 and TRBJ2-1; D uncertain. The CDR3 is made up of 16 amino acids. Germline CDR1 and CDR2: SGHAT and FQNNGV. CDR3 DNA sequence: TGTACCGGCAGCCCAGTAGACGGGTCTGTCTACAATGAGCAGTTCTTC. Protein: CTGSPVDGSVYNEQFF.

The genes are TRBV11-2 and TRBJ2-3, with D perhaps TRBD1 (5 bases). CDR1 is SGHAT and CDR2 is FQNNGV in the germline V gene. The CDR3 has 12 amino acids. This CDR3 is CVDSFGADTQYF. In DNA, the CDR3 is TGTGTCGACAGCTTTGGGGCAGATACGCAGTATTTT.

About this clonotype itself: Germline is not matched at one junction end, which may reflect a read error. The chain carries TRBV6-1 and TRBJ2-3; unclear D gene. Looked up from germline, CDR1 is MNHNS and CDR2 is SASEGT. The CDR3 runs 11 residues. CDR3 in amino acids: CASSQTDMQYF. In DNA form, the CDR3 reads TGTGCCAGCAGTCAAACAGATATGCAGTATTTT.

On this clonotype itself: Because it lacks the conserved phenylalanine or tryptophan at the end, this CDR3 is likely a read error. The limits of the CDR3 on the DNA are not certain, so only TCRdb's listed CDR3 is given. The chain uses TRBV11-2 and TRBJ2-7; the table's D call of TRBD1 was not tested on the DNA. From germline, CDR1 is SGHAT and CDR2 FQNNGV. A total of 17 residues make up the CDR3, ends included. The chain's CDR3 is CASSLEFLGQVTYEHYL.